The rows below give T cell receptor beta chains drawn from one sample of a study of blood T cell repertoires in COVID-19. Using immunoSEQ multiplex PCR, the repertoire was profiled, and TCRdb retains in-frame clones only, with some absent. Of 200,000 to 300,000 clones listed, about four fifths were seen once; the top ten hold roughly 7.4%. Sequenced material: peripheral blood. The source of these receptors is a woman of 80 years or more with COVID-19, enrolled during active disease. Each CDR3 is given with its conserved first and last residue. D genes are given only for firm matches. Expanded clones are given a class, and other clones once, few, many or no size at all.

abundance	d_gene	v_gene	j_gene	CDR3aa	CDR3nt
once	-	TRBV28	TRBJ1-2	CATCRPGVGGPYGYTF	TGTGCCACCTGCCGTCCGGGGGTGGGGGGACCCTATGGCTACACCTTC
few	TRBD1	TRBV7-3	TRBJ1-2	CASSLGTGNYGYTF	TGTGCCAGCAGCTTAGGGACAGGGAACTATGGCTACACCTTC
once	-	TRBV5-1	TRBJ1-1	CASSLTANTEAFF	TGCGCCAGCAGCTTAACAGCGAACACTGAAGCTTTCTTT
-	TRBD2	TRBV7-3	TRBJ2-7	CASSPQPSGSKYEQYF	TGTGCCAGCAGCCCCCAACCTAGCGGGAGTAAGTACGAGCAGTACTTC
-	-	TRBV18	TRBJ1-2	CASSRDISGQGNGYTF	TGTGCCAGCTCACGGGATATCTCCGGCCAGGGTAATGGCTACACCTTC
-	TRBD1	TRBV2	TRBJ1-2	CASKDRGHYGYTF	TGTGCCAGCAAAGACAGGGGGCACTATGGCTACACCTTC
once	-	TRBV3-1/TRBV3-2	TRBJ1-1	CASSQGQLNTEAFF	TGTGCCAGCAGCCAAGGACAGTTGAACACTGAAGCTTTCTTT
-	TRBD1	TRBV7-2	TRBJ1-2	CASSGRDRGTSNYGYTF	TGTGCCAGCAGCGGACGGGACAGGGGTACCTCTAACTATGGCTACACCTTC
-	-	TRBV19	TRBJ2-2	CASSKTGELFF	TGTGCCAGTAGCAAAACCGGGGAGCTGTTTTTT
-	TRBD1	TRBV19	TRBJ2-7	CASSSKTGTGPYEQYF	TGTGCCAGTAGTAGCAAAACCGGGACAGGACCGTACGAGCAGTACTTC
-	TRBD1	TRBV3-1/TRBV3-2	TRBJ1-2	CASSLGQGDGYTF	TGTGCCAGCAGCTTGGGACAGGGCGATGGCTACACCTTC
few	TRBD1	TRBV5-1	TRBJ1-2	CASSPGQGAHLSGYTF	TGCGCCAGCAGCCCCGGACAGGGGGCGCATCTATCGGGCTACACCTTC
-	-	TRBV30	TRBJ1-3	CAWMTQGGNTIYF	TGTGCCTGGATGACGCAGGGTGGAAACACCATATATTTT
once	-	TRBV4-1	TRBJ1-5	CASSQEWGGNSNSNQPQHF	TGCGCCAGCAGCCAAGAATGGGGGGGGAACTCTAATAGCAATCAGCCCCAGCATTTT
-	-	TRBV7-9	TRBJ2-7	CASSFRGGISAEQYF	TGTGCCAGCAGCTTTCGGGGTGGCATCTCCGCCGAGCAGTACTTC
few	-	TRBV10-3	TRBJ1-3	CAISPRTAASGNTIYF	TGTGCCATCAGTCCCCGGACAGCAGCCTCTGGAAACACCATATATTTT
-	-	TRBV3-1/TRBV3-2	TRBJ1-2	CASSQETGYWGYTF	TGTGCCAGCAGCCAAGAAACAGGGTACTGGGGCTACACCTTC
-	-	TRBV11-1	TRBJ2-3	CASSLTRVGQYF	TGTGCCAGCAGCCTCACACGGGTAGGGCAGTATTTT
-	-	TRBV7-2	TRBJ2-1	CASSSPYRANEQFF	TGTGCCAGCAGCTCTCCTTACAGGGCCAATGAGCAGTTCTTC
-	TRBD1	TRBV3-1/TRBV3-2	TRBJ1-2	CASSQDGTGRGYTF	TGTGCCAGCAGCCAAGATGGGACAGGGCGCGGCTACACCTTC
-	TRBD1	TRBV2	TRBJ1-5	CASSGQGVDQPQHF	TGTGCCAGCAGCGGACAGGGGGTGGATCAGCCCCAGCATTTT
-	-	TRBV6-1	TRBJ1-1	CASSDEGGATEAFF	TGTGCCAGCAGTGATGAGGGAGGGGCGACTGAAGCTTTCTTT
-	TRBD1	TRBV6-5	TRBJ2-1	CASSKDRVNEQFF	TGTGCCAGCAGCAAGGACAGGGTGAATGAGCAGTTCTTC
once	TRBD2	TRBV4-1	TRBJ2-5	CASSLSGSGETQYF	TGCGCCAGCAGCCTGAGCGGGAGTGGAGAGACCCAGTACTTC
-	-	TRBV28	TRBJ2-2	CASKGGNTGELFF	TGTGCCAGCAAAGGGGGGAACACCGGGGAGCTGTTTTTT
-	TRBD1	TRBV12-5	TRBJ2-5	CASATGQGFETQYF	TGTGCTAGTGCCACCGGACAGGGTTTCGAGACCCAGTACTTC
once	TRBD1	TRBV28	TRBJ1-2	CASSSNRGFNYGYTF	TGTGCCAGCAGTTCAAACAGGGGATTTAACTATGGCTACACCTTC
once	-	TRBV19	TRBJ1-3	CASSTPASPSSGNTIYF	TGTGCCAGTAGTACCCCCGCGTCCCCGAGCTCTGGAAACACCATATATTTT
-	TRBD1	TRBV7-9	TRBJ1-5	CASSRDRGNQPQHF	TGTGCCAGCAGCCGGGACAGGGGAAATCAGCCCCAGCATTTT
once	-	TRBV19	TRBJ1-2	CASGLGYGYTF	TGTGCCAGTGGACTTGGCTATGGCTACACCTTC
-	-	TRBV10-3	TRBJ1-3	CAISEHRSSGNTIYF	TGTGCCATCAGTGAGCACAGGAGCTCTGGAAACACCATATATTTT
-	-	TRBV5-6	TRBJ1-1	CASSFPGALGTEAFF	TGTGCCAGCAGCTTTCCAGGGGCCCTGGGGACTGAAGCTTTCTTT
-	-	TRBV5-1	TRBJ1-1	CASSLAGGARVAEAFF	TGCGCCAGCAGCTTGGCCGGGGGGGCGCGAGTGGCTGAAGCTTTCTTT
-	-	TRBV28	TRBJ1-3	CASTWSAGNTIYF	TGTGCCAGCACCTGGAGTGCTGGAAACACCATATATTTT
-	TRBD2	TRBV9	TRBJ2-3	CASSVGASGYTDTQYF	TGTGCCAGCAGCGTAGGGGCTAGCGGATACACAGATACGCAGTATTTT
-	TRBD2	TRBV13	TRBJ2-4	CASRNYGGSNIQYF	TGTGCCAGCAGGAATTATGGCGGGAGTAACATTCAGTACTTC
-	TRBD2	TRBV24-1	TRBJ2-1	CATSDLRAGVDEQFF	TGTGCCACCAGTGATTTACGAGCGGGAGTAGATGAGCAGTTCTTC
-	TRBD1	TRBV5-1	TRBJ1-1	CASSWGQFTEAFF	TGCGCCAGCAGCTGGGGACAGTTCACTGAAGCTTTCTTT
many	TRBD2	TRBV2	TRBJ2-7	CASSVGGTYEQYF	TGTGCCAGCAGTGTGGGGGGGACCTACGAGCAGTACTTC
-	-	TRBV12-5	TRBJ1-1	CASGLGLTGTQRNTEAFF	TGTGCTAGTGGTTTGGGTCTAACAGGGACCCAGAGGAACACTGAAGCTTTCTTT
-	TRBD2	TRBV30	TRBJ2-1	CAWRSSGGALEQFF	TGTGCCTGGAGGTCTAGCGGGGGGGCCCTTGAGCAGTTCTTC